The rows below give T cell receptor beta chains drawn from one sample of a study of identical twins. TCRdb itself ran the 5' RACE reads through MiXCR, one entry per CDR3 protein. The table has about 220,000 distinct CDR3 sequences, more than 6.5% seen once. These data also featured in a second study, about yellow fever vaccine responses in identical twins.

The sequenced material came from memory (CD45RO+) T cells sorted from blood. All receptors derive from a woman aged 18-29 years in good health. CDR3s include the opening cysteine and the closing phenylalanine or tryptophan. D genes are given only for firm matches. Size tells how often a clone was seen (once, few, many) or the class of an expanded clone, and some rows leave it out.

TRBV11-2	TRBJ2-7	many	.	TGTGCCAGCAGCTTAGAAGGGCAGAGGAGCTCCTACGAGCAGTACTTC	CASSLEGQRSSYEQYF
TRBV20-1	TRBJ1-5	many	.	TGCAGTGCTGAACCTGGCGGCAAGGGGCCCCAGCATTTT	CSAEPGGKGPQHF
TRBV5-1	TRBJ2-3	few	.	TGCGCCAGCAGCTTGCGGTCAGGGTTCACAGATACGCAGTATTTT	CASSLRSGFTDTQYF
TRBV12-3/TRBV12-4	TRBJ2-1	many	.	TGTGCCAGCAGAATGGGGGTTTCCTACAATGAGCAGTTCTTC	CASRMGVSYNEQFF
TRBV9	TRBJ2-3	.	TRBD1	TGTGCCAGCAGCGGACACACCCAACGAGGGGGCCCTCAAGATACGCAGTATTTT	CASSGHTQRGGPQDTQYF
TRBV7-9	TRBJ1-1	many	.	TGTGCCAGCAGCCCCCCTAGGGGCCGAAATGGGGACACTGAAGCTTTCTTT	CASSPPRGRNGDTEAFF
TRBV11-2	TRBJ2-3	few	TRBD1	TGTGCCAGCAGCTTGACAGGGGCCTTCGGCACAGATACGCAGTATTTT	CASSLTGAFGTDTQYF
TRBV20-1	TRBJ2-3	few	.	TGCAGTGCCGTACCACTAGAGGCTAACACAGATACGCAGTATTTT	CSAVPLEANTDTQYF
TRBV7-2	TRBJ2-1	.	TRBD2	TGTGCCAGCAGCCCGGGACTAGCGGGACATGAGCAGTTCTTC	CASSPGLAGHEQFF
TRBV7-7	TRBJ2-7	few	.	TGTGCTAGCAGCTTAGGGCTGGGGCGGAATTTCGAGCAGTACTTC	CASSLGLGRNFEQYF
TRBV18	TRBJ2-7	.	TRBD1	TGTGCCAGCGCCGGGACAGGCCCCTACGAGCAGTACTTC	CASAGTGPYEQYF
TRBV20-1	TRBJ2-7	few	TRBD2	TGCAGTGCTAGGGCGCGACTAGCGGGGAACTACGAGCAGTACTTC	CSARARLAGNYEQYF
TRBV20-1	TRBJ1-5	.	TRBD1	TGCAGTGCTAGATCCCCGGGACAGGGACATCAGCCCCAGCATTTT	CSARSPGQGHQPQHF
TRBV4-3	TRBJ2-1	.	.	TGCGCCAGCAGCCAAAATTACAGGAGTAATGAGCAGTTCTTC	CASSQNYRSNEQFF
TRBV15	TRBJ1-2	.	.	TGTGCCACCAGCAGAGATTTGTTGTCTCCCCAGTCGAGTGGCTACACCTTC	CATSRDLLSPQSSGYTF
TRBV24-1	TRBJ2-2	.	.	TGTGCCACCAGTGGCGTGACAGGGAGGGATCGGAACACCGGGGAGCTGTTTTTT	CATSGVTGRDRNTGELFF
TRBV6-2/TRBV6-3	TRBJ2-3	.	TRBD2	TGTGCCAGCAGAAACGGTCCTAGCGGCCGAGATACGCAGTATTTT	CASRNGPSGRDTQYF
TRBV6-2/TRBV6-3	TRBJ2-7	few	.	TGTGCCAGCCACATCACAGGGAACCCCTACGAGCAGTACTTC	CASHITGNPYEQYF
TRBV11-1	TRBJ2-1	few	.	TGTGCCAGCAGCTTAGAATGGGCGGGTCCGTGGACTTCCTACAATGAGCAGTTCTTC	CASSLEWAGPWTSYNEQFF
TRBV5-1	TRBJ2-2	few	.	TGCGCCAGCAGGGGCACCCCTACTGGGACCGGGGAGCTGTTTTTT	CASRGTPTGTGELFF
TRBV5-1	TRBJ1-2	many	.	TGCGCCAGCAGCCCCTCAGGGCCGCTTTGGGGCTACACCTTC	CASSPSGPLWGYTF
TRBV12-3/TRBV12-4	TRBJ2-4	many	TRBD1	TGTGCCAGCAGTATCCTGACAGGGGGTGTGAAAAACATTCAGTACTTC	CASSILTGGVKNIQYF
TRBV3-1	TRBJ2-7	many	.	TGTGCCAGCAGCCACGCCTCGGGGGAGCAGTACTTC	CASSHASGEQYF
TRBV20-1	TRBJ2-1	many	.	TGCAGTGCGAACTCACAAAAAGGGGTGGGTGAGCAGTTCTTC	CSANSQKGVGEQFF
TRBV7-9	TRBJ2-2	many	.	TGTGCCAGCACAGGGGGGCCCATTATACCCGGGGAGCTGTTTTTT	CASTGGPIIPGELFF
TRBV6-2/TRBV6-3	TRBJ1-1	many	.	TGTGCCAGCAGGGACGGGGGGTCGGCGAACACTGAAGCTTTCTTT	CASRDGGSANTEAFF
TRBV21-1	TRBJ2-7	many	.	TGTGCCAGCAGCAAAGGTAGGGGGAGAGCCGCTTACGAGCAGTACTTC	CASSKGRGRAAYEQYF
TRBV6-5	TRBJ1-4	few	.	TGTGCCAGCAGCCAGGGTGATGAAAAACTGTTTTTT	CASSQGDEKLFF
TRBV12-3/TRBV12-4	TRBJ2-3	many	TRBD2	TGTGCCAGCAGTGGGGGGACTAGCAAAATAGGGACAGATACGCAGTATTTT	CASSGGTSKIGTDTQYF
TRBV3-1	TRBJ2-3	few	.	TGTGCCAGCAGCCCGAGACCAGATACGCAGTATTTT	CASSPRPDTQYF
TRBV20-1	TRBJ2-3	few	.	TGCAGTGCTACTCGGGGGAGCACAGATACGCAGTATTTT	CSATRGSTDTQYF
TRBV5-1	TRBJ1-2	.	.	TGCGCCAGCAGCTTGGGGGATGTTGGCTATGGCTACACCTTC	CASSLGDVGYGYTF
TRBV6-1	TRBJ2-3	many	TRBD1	TGTGCCAGCAGTCGGGCCGGGACAGGGGGCGGTTCAGATACGCAGTATTTT	CASSRAGTGGGSDTQYF
TRBV9	TRBJ2-2	medium-sized	.	TGTGCCAGCAGCGTAGGGTTCAGCACCGGGGAGCTGTTTTTT	CASSVGFSTGELFF
TRBV7-2	TRBJ2-7	many	.	TGTGCCAGCAGCTTGACACAGGGCTACGAGCAGTACTTC	CASSLTQGYEQYF
TRBV20-1	TRBJ2-7	few	TRBD1	TGCAGTGGGCCGGGACAGGGCCACGAGCAGTACTTC	CSGPGQGHEQYF
TRBV20-1	TRBJ2-5	.	TRBD2	TGCAGTGCCACGAGTTTAGCGGGGAGACAAGAGACCCAGTACTTC	CSATSLAGRQETQYF
TRBV3-1	TRBJ2-3	many	.	TGTGCCAGCAGCCAGAAGAAAGACATCCATTTT	CASSQKKDIHF
TRBV5-1	TRBJ2-7	few	.	TGCGCCAGCAGCCCCTATCCCGGAGGGGGGACCTACGAGCAGTACTTC	CASSPYPGGGTYEQYF
TRBV18	TRBJ1-5	.	.	TGTGCCAGCTATCAGGAGATTCAGCCCCAGCATTTT	CASYQEIQPQHF
TRBV28	TRBJ2-5	few	TRBD1	TGTGCCAGCAGCGGGACAGGGGAAGAGACCCAGTACTTC	CASSGTGEETQYF
TRBV6-2/TRBV6-3	TRBJ2-1	many	.	TGTGCCAGCAGTTACTCGATAGCCGAGCCCCCCAATGAGCAGTTCTTC	CASSYSIAEPPNEQFF
TRBV5-1	TRBJ2-3	few	.	TGCGCCAGCAGCTTGATTGACAGGCACACAGATACGCAGTATTTT	CASSLIDRHTDTQYF
TRBV5-6	TRBJ2-5	many	.	TGTGCCAGCAGCTCCTCACTGGAGACCCAGTACTTC	CASSSSLETQYF
TRBV20-1	TRBJ1-1	.	.	TGCAGTGCTAGAGCCCCCGGGAGGGACACTGAAGCTTTCTTT	CSARAPGRDTEAFF
TRBV30	TRBJ2-1	few	.	TGTGCCTGGAGTAGTCGAGGGGGGCCTTACAATGAGCAGTTCTTC	CAWSSRGGPYNEQFF